This T cell receptor (beta chain) was retrieved from a study of a mutant IDH1 vaccine in newly diagnosed glioma. Overall study: Vaccination started 4-6 weeks after radiotherapy alone, or with temozolomide cycles. An approximately 62% male, approximately 40% female split and a mean age of roughly 44 years characterized treated patients. The week-35 safety follow-up was V12, and the week-47 study end was V13.

V was trimmed by 2 bases and J by 13 bases, leaving 6 bases between them. This CDR3 is built from 11 residues. Looked up from germline, CDR1 is MRHNA and CDR2 is SNTAGT. The data were produced by immunoSEQ multiplex PCR, yet TCRdb's version contains in-frame clones alone and is incomplete. The repertoire holds about 40,000 clones, with 83% as singletons. This sample's time point: week 35, safety follow-up. One vaccine dose held 300 ug of mutant IDH1 20-mer peptide and came with topical imiquimod. In weeks 1, 3, 5, 7, 11, 15, 19 and 23, patients were vaccinated. On this clone: What it binds is not known.

The receptor comes from a woman between 45 and 65 years old with glioma. Sequenced here: PBMCs, sampled from a glioma patient whose treatment included an IDH1 peptide vaccine. The rearrangement joins TRBV6-4 to TRBJ1-6; no firm D call. The CDR3, as DNA: TGTGCCAGCAGTGACCGCGGGCCCCTCCACTTT. Its translation: CASSDRGPLHF.